The entry that follows covers one TCR beta chain sequence. Excluded were patients having autoimmune disease history or systemic immunosuppression. These data are taken from a study of OX40 agonist ivuxolimab in advanced cancers. The wider study: Partial response was recorded in three patients: one hepatocellular carcinoma and two cutaneous melanoma cases.

Trimming took off 4 bases at V and 0 bases at J, with 16 bases between the two ends. The CDR3 covers 16 residues. In germline, CDR1 is SGHNT, CDR2 YENEEA. Measured with immunoSEQ multiplex PCR; TCRdb has only the in-frame clones, and not every one. Here the sample spans about 47,000 clones, 81% being singletons. The sequence derives from an adult with an advanced solid tumor such as melanoma, head and neck, liver or kidney cancer. The sample in question was CD4+ or CD8+ T cells sorted from blood, obtained in a trial of the OX40 agonist ivuxolimab. The chain is built from TRBV11-3 and TRBJ2-7; D perhaps matches TRBD1 (5 bases). CDR3 residues: CASSSPLGASSYEQYV. The CDR3 region has the DNA TGTGCCAGCAGCTCCCCCCTAGGGGCCAGCTCCTACGAGCAGTACGTC.